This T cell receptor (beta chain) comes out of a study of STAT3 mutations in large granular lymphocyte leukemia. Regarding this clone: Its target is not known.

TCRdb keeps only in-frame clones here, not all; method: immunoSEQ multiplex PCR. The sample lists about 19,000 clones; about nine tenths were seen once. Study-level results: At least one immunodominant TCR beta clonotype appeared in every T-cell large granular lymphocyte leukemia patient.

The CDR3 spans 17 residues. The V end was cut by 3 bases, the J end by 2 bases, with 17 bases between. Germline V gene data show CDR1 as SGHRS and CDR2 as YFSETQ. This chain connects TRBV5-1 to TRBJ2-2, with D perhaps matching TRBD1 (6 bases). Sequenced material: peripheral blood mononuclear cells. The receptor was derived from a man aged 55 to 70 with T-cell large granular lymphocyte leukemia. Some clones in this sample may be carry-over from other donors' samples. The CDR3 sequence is CASSSSRTDLNTGELFF. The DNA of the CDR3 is TGCGCCAGCAGCTCATCCAGGACAGACCTTAACACCGGGGAGCTGTTTTTT.